The 9 T cell receptor beta chains listed next were all sequenced from one sample in a study of molecular identifiers for immune sequencing clone quantification. TCRdb reprocessed the PCR reads with MiXCR, giving one entry per CDR3 protein. The repertoire holds some 100,000 distinct CDR3 sequences, roughly a third seen once, with around 4% in the top ten. The sequenced sample was naive CD8+ T cells from blood, with Jurkat cell RNA spiked in. Described subset: FACS-sorted CD8+CD4-CCR7+CD45RA+ naive T cells. The receptors here all came from a human donor in good health. Some libraries in this study had Jurkat cell RNA spiked in.

Notes on this clonotype: No conserved phenylalanine or tryptophan is present at the end of the CDR3, so a read error is the likely explanation. The chain employs TRBV6-6 and TRBJ2-2; 7 bases fit TRBD1. The CDR3 length is 17 residues. V lost 5 bases to trimming and J lost 6 bases; unmatched junction nucleotides: 15. Germline V lookup: CDR1 MNHNY, CDR2 SVGAGI (reference sequence). The CDR3 DNA reads TGTGCCAGCAGTAATACCTACAGGGGTGGCTGGTCCGGGGAGCTGTTTATT. Its protein product is CASSNTYRGGWSGELFI.

The chain employs TRBV12-3 or TRBV12-4 and TRBJ2-2, with TRBD1 as a possible D gene (5 bases). This CDR3 comprises 14 residues. V lost 7 bases and J lost 2, with 11 bases in between. The chain's CDR3 is CASNLGANTGELFF. CDR3 DNA sequence: TGTGCCAGCAACCTAGGGGCAAACACCGGGGAGCTGTTTTTT.

The gene calls are TRBV28 and TRBJ2-1; 8 positions match TRBD2. Germline assignment: CDR1 MDHEN and CDR2 SYDVKM. The CDR3 has 16 residues. Trimming cost V 10 bases and J 2 bases; bases outside gene matches: 13. The CDR3 loop is CAISPVAGGAYNEQFF. The CDR3 DNA reads TGTGCCATCTCCCCTGTGGCGGGAGGCGCCTACAATGAGCAGTTCTTC.

The chain combines TRBV28 with TRBJ2-7; the D gene could be TRBD1 or TRBD2 (5 bases each). The CDR3 has 13 amino acids. Trimming cost V 5 bases and J 3 bases, with 11 bases left between them. CDR1 is MDHEN and CDR2 is SYDVKM in the germline V gene. CDR3 loop: CASSRDVLYEQYF. The CDR3 region has the DNA TGTGCCAGCAGTAGGGACGTACTCTACGAGCAGTACTTC.

This clonotype was seen at least ten times. This sequence joins TRBV9 and TRBJ2-7; 10 nucleotides line up with TRBD1. The germline V gene encodes CDR1 SGDLS and CDR2 YYNGEE. Germline trimming cut 3 bases from V and 3 bases from J; bases unmatched to any gene: 3. The CDR3 extends over 14 amino acids. This CDR3 reads CASSAGTGDYEQYF. The CDR3 nucleotides are TGTGCCAGCAGCGCAGGGACAGGGGACTACGAGCAGTACTTC.

With regard to this clonotype: A much larger clone lies one base from this, so it may be a read error. Given the absence of the conserved phenylalanine or tryptophan at the CDR3 end, a read error is likely. V is TRBV5-1 and J is TRBJ2-1; 9 bases are a match to TRBD2. The germline V gene has CDR1 SGHRS and CDR2 YFSETQ. V lost 3 bases to trimming and J lost 6 bases; unmatched junction nucleotides: 10. The CDR3 is 16 amino acids. CDR3: CASSSRLAERANEQFI. The CDR3 region has the DNA TGCGCCAGCAGCTCTCGACTAGCGGAGAGGGCCAATGAGCAGTTCATC.

In the case of this clonotype: Here the CDR3 omits its conserved ending phenylalanine or tryptophan, so a read error is the likely source. The rearrangement links TRBV3-1 to TRBJ2-1; D perhaps matches TRBD1 (5 bases). Trimming removed 1 base from V and 3 bases from J, with 13 bases in between. CDR3 length: 16 residues. From germline, CDR1 is LGHDT and CDR2 YNNKEL (reference sequence). DNA for the CDR3: TGTGCCAGCAGCCAAGCGGACATACGCAACTACAATGAGCAGTTCCTC. Translated, it gives CASSQADIRNYNEQFL.

The chain couples TRBV20-1 to TRBJ1-5; possible D gene TRBD1, 6 bases. Trimming removed 1 base at V and 6 bases at J, with 16 bases between. The CDR3 covers 15 residues. Germline assignment: CDR1 DFQATT and CDR2 SNEGSKA (reference sequence). The chain's CDR3 is CSARAPDSGVQPQHF. CDR3 nucleotides: TGCAGTGCTAGAGCCCCAGACTCAGGGGTTCAGCCCCAGCATTTT.

This clonotype has just a few counts. The chain carries TRBV7-6 and TRBJ2-1, with TRBD2 identical over 9 bases. The CDR3 covers 15 residues. With V trimmed by 5 bases and J by 9 bases, 11 bases remained unmatched. The germline V gene has CDR1 SGHVS and CDR2 FNYEAQ. The CDR3 protein is CASSQGVAGVGEQFF. CDR3 nucleotides: TGTGCCAGCAGCCAAGGGGTAGCGGGAGTTGGTGAGCAGTTCTTC.